These 28 T cell receptor beta chains came from one sample sequenced in a study of beta chain features in type 1 diabetes. Expressed TCRB transcripts were sequenced, since all the RNA that had been isolated was reverse transcribed. TCRdb's copy holds only in-frame clones and misses some; the assay was immunoSEQ multiplex PCR. The profile shows fewer than 350,000 clones, approximately 8.1% of them singletons. The sequencing input was central memory CD4+ T cells from blood. All receptors derive from a woman under 30 in good health.

This chain connects TRBV4-1 to TRBJ1-5; 9 bases align to TRBD1. The V gene's germline CDR1 is MGHRA and CDR2 YSYEKL. CDR3 size: 16 residues. The ends lost 1 base at V and 7 bases at J; junction bases unmatched: 8. CDR3 bases: TGCGCCAGCAGCCAAGTGGGTACAGGGGGCGACCAGCCCCAGCATTTT. Amino acid sequence: CASSQVGTGGDQPQHF.

This clone was counted between two and nine times. J is TRBJ2-1 and V is TRBV5-1; 11 bases fit TRBD2. V lost 2 bases, J lost 7 bases, and 11 bases stayed unmatched. The CDR3 is made up of 17 amino acids. CDR1 is SGHRS and CDR2 is YFSETQ in the germline V gene. The CDR3 nucleotides are TGCGCCAGCAGCTTAATCATAGCGGGAGGGCTACGGAATGAGCAGTTCTTC. The encoded protein is CASSLIIAGGLRNEQFF.

The V call is TRBV6-1, the J call TRBJ2-4; 10 bases map to TRBD1. Germline trimming cut 4 bases from V and 11 bases from J; bases unmatched to any gene: 8. Germline V gene lookup returns CDR1 MNHNS and CDR2 SASEGT. The CDR3 has 14 residues. The CDR3 DNA follows: TGTGCCAGCAGTGTATTGACAGGGGGCGATCTTCAGTACTTC. This encodes CASSVLTGGDLQYF.

This clone showed up many times. CDR3 bases: TGTGCCACCACGACTCATTTCTATGGCTACACCTTC. Amino acid sequence: CATTTHFYGYTF. The gene calls are TRBV28 and TRBJ1-2; D not certain. Trimming removed 10 bases from V and 4 bases from J, with 13 bases in between. Germline V gene sequence: CDR1 MDHEN, CDR2 SYDVKM. The CDR3 loop spans 12 amino acids.

This clone was recorded a few times. The chain couples TRBV18 to TRBJ2-5; either TRBD1 or TRBD2 may supply D (5 bases each). Germline V gene data show CDR1 as KGHSH and CDR2 as LQKENI. The V gene lost 3 bases and the J gene lost 1 base, with 9 bases spanning the gap. This CDR3 has 14 residues. The CDR3 DNA reads TGTGCCAGCTCACCGGGACGGAGCCAAGAGACCCAGTACTTC. Translating gives CASSPGRSQETQYF.

This clone has only a few counts. The gene calls are TRBV7-9 and TRBJ2-4, with D possibly being TRBD1 (6 bases). In germline, CDR1 is SEHNR, CDR2 FQNEAQ (reference sequence). This CDR3 has 13 amino acids. With 4 bases removed from V and 7 bases from J, the gap between germline ends came to 11 bases. The CDR3 DNA is TGTGCCAGCAGCTCATCGGACAGCAACATTCAGTACTTC. Translated: CASSSSDSNIQYF.

This clone was counted only a few times. The chain joins TRBV6-1 to TRBJ2-2; 7 positions match TRBD1. Per germline, CDR1 MNHNS and CDR2 SASEGT. Losses at the gene ends were 4 bases for V and 0 bases for J; bases not matched to a gene: 8. The CDR3 covers 17 residues. This CDR3 reads CASSGFKGAPNTGELFF. The CDR3 region has the DNA TGTGCCAGCAGTGGGTTTAAGGGGGCGCCGAACACCGGGGAGCTGTTTTTT.

This clone was observed a few times. The gene calls are TRBV6-6 and TRBJ1-2, with a possible D match to TRBD1 (6 bases). Deletions cut 7 bases from V and 4 bases from J, with 13 bases between. CDR3 size: 13 residues. Germline CDR1 MNHNY, CDR2 SVGAGI (reference sequence). Here the CDR3 DNA reads TGTGCCAGCACTCCGGGACAAGTCTATGGCTACACCTTC. It translates to CASTPGQVYGYTF.

The genes are TRBV30 and TRBJ1-2; 7 bases are a match to TRBD1. CDR1 and CDR2 from the germline V gene are GTSNPN and SVGIG (reference sequence). The J segment lost 8 bases and the V segment lost 1 base, leaving 7 bases of the junction unmatched. CDR3 length: 13 residues. Here the CDR3 reads CAWSEQGRRGYTF. The CDR3 coding sequence is TGTGCCTGGAGTGAACAGGGGAGGAGAGGCTACACCTTC.

The rearrangement links TRBV28 to TRBJ1-4, with TRBD1 matching over 10 bases. This CDR3 is built from 15 residues. Germline lookup yields CDR1 MDHEN and CDR2 SYDVKM. V dropped 5 bases and J dropped 6; count of bases not matched to a gene: 6. The CDR3: CASSAPTGGDEKLFF. The DNA of the CDR3 is TGTGCCAGCAGTGCCCCGACAGGGGGCGATGAAAAACTGTTTTTT. The entire variable domain, with the rest obtained from reference TRBV28 and TRBJ1-4, is as follows: DVKVTQSSRYLVKRTGEKVFLECVQDMDHENMFWYRQDPGLGLRLIYFSYDVKMKEKGDIPEGYSVSREKKERFSLILESASTNQTSMYLCASSAPTGGDEKLFFGSGTQLSVL.

This clone was counted only a few times. The chain carries TRBV5-4 and TRBJ2-3; tentatively, D is TRBD2 (6 bases). The germline CDR1 and CDR2 sequences are SGHNT and YYREEE (reference sequence). The CDR3 is 15 residues long. V lost 4 bases and J 5 bases, leaving 17 bases between the germline ends. The CDR3 loop reads CASSPAAGGRDTQYF. CDR3 bases: TGTGCCAGCAGCCCGGCGGCCGGGGGTAGAGATACGCAGTATTTT.

This clone was observed a handful of times. The chain employs TRBV6-1 and TRBJ2-7, with D possibly being TRBD1 (5 bases). The CDR3 is 12 residues long. In germline, CDR1 is MNHNS, CDR2 SASEGT. The CDR3, as DNA: TGTGCCAGCAGTGAAGTCTCAGGGCTTCATCGCGTC. It encodes CASSEVSGLHRV.

In this sample, this clone turned up many times. The V call is TRBV18, the J call TRBJ2-6; unclear D gene. Trimming took off 3 bases at V and 2 bases at J, with 8 bases between the two ends. The CDR3 is 15 amino acids. Germline CDR1 reads KGHSH; CDR2 reads LQKENI. The CDR3 here is CASSPNSPGANVLTF. In DNA form, the CDR3 reads TGTGCCAGCTCACCGAACAGCCCTGGGGCCAACGTCCTGACTTTC.

This clone appeared a few times. J is TRBJ2-5 and V is TRBV7-9, with D tentatively TRBD1 (6 bases). The V gene's germline CDR1 is SEHNR and CDR2 FQNEAQ (reference sequence). The germline V and J ends were trimmed by 5 bases and 5 bases, with 18 bases remaining between them. The CDR3 is 15 residues long. Written as DNA, the CDR3 is TGTGCCAGCAGCCCAGACAGGTCACCTGGGGAGACCCAGTACTTC. It specifies CASSPDRSPGETQYF.

Note on this clone: One end of the junction does not line up with germline, which may come from a read error. The chain employs TRBV6-6 and TRBJ2-4, with 8 positions matching TRBD2. Germline V lookup: CDR1 MNHNY, CDR2 SVGAGI (reference sequence). The CDR3 extends over 15 amino acids. The CDR3, as DNA: TGTGCCATCAGTGAGTCGGGAGGGTTCGGGAACATTCAGTACTTC. Translated: CAISESGGFGNIQYF.

V usage is TRBV5-1 and J usage is TRBJ2-7, with a tentative D call TRBD1 (6 bases). The CDR3 length is 14 residues. Germline V gene sequence: CDR1 SGHRS, CDR2 YFSETQ. Trimming stripped 2 bases from V and 1 base from J, with 10 bases between. The CDR3 DNA reads TGCGCCAGCAGCTTCTTGCAGGGGTCCTACGAGCAGTACTTC. It encodes CASSFLQGSYEQYF.

This clone was recorded a few times. The chain uses TRBV6-1 and TRBJ2-7; D is perhaps TRBD1 or TRBD2 (5 bases each). Trimming left V 4 bases short and J 6 bases short, with 28 bases between. The CDR3 spans 18 residues. CDR1 MNHNS and CDR2 SASEGT come from the germline V gene. CDR3 in DNA: TGTGCCAGCAGTGTATACCTTCCGGGACCCAATGAGTCTGGCGAGCAGTACGTC. The encoded protein is CASSVYLPGPNESGEQYV.

This clone was counted a few times. The chain combines TRBV2 with TRBJ2-5, with D perhaps TRBD1 or TRBD2 (5 bases each). V was trimmed by 5 bases and J by 4 bases, leaving 11 bases between them. Germline CDR1 SNHLY, CDR2 FYNNEI. CDR3 length equals 13 residues. The CDR3, as DNA: TGTGCCAGCAGTCGGGACGGTGGAGAGACCCAGTACTTC. Amino acid sequence: CASSRDGGETQYF.

The gene calls are TRBV6-5 and TRBJ2-7; D might be TRBD1 (7 bases). CDR1 and CDR2 from the germline V gene are MNHEY and SVGAGI. CDR3 length: 16 amino acids. V lost 4 bases, J lost 1 base, and 17 bases lay in between. CDR3 DNA: TGTGCCAGCAGTTTGGCCCAGACAGGGAGGTCCTACGAGCAGTACTTC. Its protein is CASSLAQTGRSYEQYF.

This clone was counted between two and nine times. The V gene is TRBV6-5, the J gene TRBJ1-1; TRBD1 agrees at 8 bases. Germline assignment: CDR1 MNHEY and CDR2 SVGAGI. After removal of 0 bases from V and 5 bases from J, the junction contained 8 bases not matched to a gene. This CDR3 is built from 16 residues. The DNA of the CDR3 is TGTGCCAGCAGTTACTCGGTGCGGACAGGGAGAACTGAAGCTTTCTTT. This gives the protein CASSYSVRTGRTEAFF.

This clone was seen only a few times. The chain combines TRBV15 with TRBJ2-2, with D possibly matching TRBD1 (6 bases). V lost 0 bases and J 7 bases, leaving 21 bases between the germline ends. CDR3 length: 18 residues. Germline CDR1 reads LNHNV; CDR2 reads YYDKDF (reference sequence). The CDR3 spells CATSRDLLTGSVNGELFF. CDR3 coding DNA: TGTGCCACCAGCAGAGATCTCCTAACAGGGTCAGTCAACGGGGAGCTGTTTTTT. The complete variable domain, with remaining parts taken from reference TRBV15 and TRBJ2-2, reads DAMVIQNPRYQVTQFGKPVTLSCSQTLNHNVMYWYQQKSSQAPKLLFHYYDKDFNNEADTPDNFQSRRPNTSFCFLDIRSPGLGDTAMYLCATSRDLLTGSVNGELFFGEGSRLTVL.

This chain links TRBV19 with TRBJ1-5; D ambiguous. This CDR3 contains 15 residues. Germline values: CDR1 LNHDA, CDR2 SQIVND (reference sequence). The V end was cut by 4 bases, the J end by 1 base, with 11 bases between. For the CDR3, the DNA is TGTGCCAGTAGTACCTACTGGGGAAGCAATCAGCCCCAGCATTTT. It specifies CASSTYWGSNQPQHF.

The chain employs TRBV19 and TRBJ2-1, with 9 bases identical to TRBD1. This CDR3 has 14 amino acids. CDR1 and CDR2 (germline): LNHDA, SQIVND (reference sequence). With V trimmed by 8 bases and J by 7 bases, 9 bases remained unmatched. Written as DNA, the CDR3 is TGTGCCAGTGCCCAAGGACAGGGGAGGAATGAGCAGTTCTTC. Residues: CASAQGQGRNEQFF.

The rearrangement links TRBV27 to TRBJ2-1; 8 bases are a match to TRBD1. CDR3 length equals 16 residues. With V trimmed by 6 bases and J by 4 bases, 11 bases remained unmatched. Germline-derived CDR1 and CDR2 are MNHEY and SMNVEV (reference sequence). CDR3 DNA sequence: TGTGCCAGCAGCTTAAGGGGGACAGGTACATACAATGAGCAGTTCTTC. Amino acid sequence: CASSLRGTGTYNEQFF.

This clone was seen at least ten times. The chain couples TRBV2 to TRBJ2-1; 9 bases match TRBD2. This CDR3 is 14 amino acids long. Germline V gives CDR1 SNHLY, CDR2 FYNNEI. After removal of 6 bases from V and 7 bases from J, the junction contained 7 bases not matched to a gene. The CDR3 DNA sequence: TGTGCCAGCAGAGCCGGGACTAGCTGGAATGAGCAGTTCTTC. Its protein is CASRAGTSWNEQFF.

This clone has just a few counts. The chain couples TRBV7-2 to TRBJ2-7; D gene uncertain. Germline CDR1 is SGHTA and CDR2 is FQGNSA. The CDR3 runs 13 residues. Trimming pared 2 bases from V and 1 base from J, leaving 6 bases between. The CDR3 nucleotides read TGTGCCAGCAGCTTATTCGTGTCCTACGAGCAGTACTTC. Protein product: CASSLFVSYEQYF.

This clone was seen more than once but under ten times. This chain uses TRBV6-5 with TRBJ1-1; no reliable D call. Trimming pared 6 bases from V and 1 base from J, leaving 9 bases between. The germline V gene encodes CDR1 MNHEY and CDR2 SVGAGI. The length of the CDR3 is 13 residues. The CDR3 loop is CASRRVPNTEAFF. Written as DNA, the CDR3 is TGTGCCAGCAGGAGGGTTCCGAACACTGAAGCTTTCTTT.

Only one count was recorded for this clone. The J gene is TRBJ1-1, the V gene TRBV6-6; D perhaps matches TRBD1 (6 bases). V lost 2 bases to trimming and J lost 1 base, with 11 bases between them. The CDR3 consists of 15 residues. CDR1 and CDR2 from the germline V gene are MNHNY and SVGAGI (reference sequence). CDR3 in amino acids: CASSYPETGNTEAFF. The CDR3 nucleotides are TGTGCCAGCAGTTACCCAGAGACAGGGAACACTGAAGCTTTCTTT.